This T cell receptor beta chain stems from a study of control samples from healthy donors and cancer patients. This clone was seen once. CDR3 size: 13 residues. CDR1 SGHKS and CDR2 YYEKEE come from the germline V gene (reference sequence). The ends lost 4 bases at V and 4 bases at J; junction bases unmatched: 4. Some clones are missing from TCRdb's copy, which holds only in-frame ones; the method was immunoSEQ multiplex PCR. The sample has 260,000 or so clones, around 79% seen once. The receptor's source is a woman aged 55 to 70 with lung cancer. Sample: PBMCs. V is TRBV5-5 and J is TRBJ1-2; 7 nucleotides line up with TRBD1. CDR3 sequence reads: CASSGGTAYGYTF. The DNA for the CDR3 is TGTGCCAGCAGCGGCGGGACAGCCTATGGCTACACCTTC.